This TCR beta chain was observed in a study of a mutant IDH1 vaccine in newly diagnosed glioma. The wider study: Of treated patients, around 62% were men and approximately 40% women, averaging around 40 years. Previous treatment comprised radiotherapy, temozolomide, or both, mostly both.

Sequenced by immunoSEQ multiplex PCR; TCRdb stores in-frame clones only, minus some. The sample carries about 34,000 clones, about 80% recorded once. As to time point: baseline, week 1 (first vaccination visit). Treatment indicated: pre-vaccination baseline after standard-of-care therapy. Trimming took 9 bases from V and 6 from J; bases not matched to a gene: 11. Germline CDR1 SNHLY, CDR2 FYNNEI. The CDR3 contains 14 residues. Here the sequenced sample was peripheral blood mononuclear cells (PBMCs), taken from a glioma patient treated with radiotherapy, temozolomide or both. This chain links TRBV2 with TRBJ2-7; TRBD2 aligns across 10 bases. The TCR comes from a man aged 50-59 years with glioma. Some clones in this sample may be carry-over from other donors' samples. CDR3 protein: CASRRLAGVSEQYF. The CDR3 nucleotides read TGTGCCAGTAGGCGCCTAGCGGGAGTAAGCGAGCAGTACTTC.